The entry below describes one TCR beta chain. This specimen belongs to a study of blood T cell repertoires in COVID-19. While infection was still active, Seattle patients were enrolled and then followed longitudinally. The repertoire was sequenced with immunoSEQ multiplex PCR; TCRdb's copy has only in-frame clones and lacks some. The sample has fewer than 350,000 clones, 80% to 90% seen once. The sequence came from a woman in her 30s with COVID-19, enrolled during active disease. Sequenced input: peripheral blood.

The CDR3 nucleotides read TGTGCCAGCAGTGAAGCTCCGCTAGCGGGGGCCGAAGAGACCCAGTACTTC. It specifies CASSEAPLAGAEETQYF. V gene TRBV6-1 combines with J gene TRBJ2-5, with 10 bases aligning to TRBD2. This CDR3 has 17 residues. Germline CDR1 MNHNS, CDR2 SASEGT. The V segment lost 0 bases and the J segment 3 bases; nucleotides outside the gene matches: 7.